The 19 T cell receptor beta chains in this list originate from one sample, sequenced in a study of OX40 agonist ivuxolimab in advanced cancers. The data were produced by immunoSEQ multiplex PCR, yet TCRdb's version contains in-frame clones alone and is incomplete. The sample carries roughly 71,000 clones, 85% recorded once. Sequenced material: CD4+ or CD8+ T cells sorted from blood, taken in a trial of the OX40 agonist ivuxolimab. The receptors here all came from an adult with an advanced solid tumor such as melanoma, head and neck, liver or kidney cancer.

CDR3 in DNA: TGTGCCAGCAGCCCAAATTCCCACAGGGGCACTGAAGCTTTCTTT. It encodes CASSPNSHRGTEAFF. The V call is TRBV2, the J call TRBJ1-1, with TRBD1 matching over 7 bases. J was trimmed by 4 bases and V by 6 bases; bases with no gene match: 11. Germline CDR1 is SNHLY and CDR2 is FYNNEI. CDR3 size: 15 residues.

The chain links TRBV28 to TRBJ2-7, with 10 bases identical to TRBD1. The ends lost 5 bases at V and 6 bases at J; junction bases unmatched: 7. From germline, CDR1 is MDHEN and CDR2 SYDVKM. There are 14 residues in the CDR3. Here the CDR3 reads CASSPGQGLLEQYF. CDR3 bases: TGTGCCAGCAGTCCGGGACAGGGGTTACTCGAGCAGTACTTC.

The chain couples TRBV4-2 to TRBJ1-2, with 7 positions matching TRBD1. V was clipped by 6 bases and J by 4 bases; unmatched bases: 11. The CDR3 consists of 15 residues. Germline V CDR1 and CDR2: LGHNA, YNFKEQ. The CDR3 sequence is CASRGRDRGSYGYTF. CDR3 sequence (DNA): TGTGCCAGCAGGGGGCGGGACAGAGGGAGCTATGGCTACACCTTC.

This chain links TRBV7-2 with TRBJ1-5, with no clear D. This CDR3 contains 15 residues. Germline-derived CDR1 and CDR2 are SGHTA and FQGNSA. Trimming removed 1 base from V and 0 bases from J, with 7 bases in between. The DNA of the CDR3 is TGTGCCAGCAGCTTAGATAGGGATAGCAATCAGCCCCAGCATTTT. This gives the protein CASSLDRDSNQPQHF.

The V call is TRBV20-1, the J call TRBJ2-3; no clear D gene. V was pared by 4 bases and J by 5 bases, with 7 bases between. There are 11 residues in the CDR3. CDR1 DFQATT and CDR2 SNEGSKA come from the germline V gene (reference sequence). This chain's CDR3 is CSANALDTQYF. The CDR3 nucleotides read TGCAGTGCTAATGCCCTAGATACGCAGTATTTT.

The CDR3 DNA sequence: TGTGCCAGTAGTATAGATCCCCGTCGGGCTGAAGCTTTCTTT. Protein product: CASSIDPRRAEAFF. V is TRBV19 and J is TRBJ1-1; the D is unclear. Deletions cut 0 bases from V and 6 bases from J, with 11 bases between. Germline V gene data show CDR1 as LNHDA and CDR2 as SQIVND (reference sequence). The CDR3 runs 14 residues.

V gene TRBV19 combines with J gene TRBJ2-5; possible D gene TRBD2, 5 bases. V gave up 4 bases and J gave up 0 bases, with 6 bases separating them. From germline, CDR1 is LNHDA and CDR2 SQIVND (reference sequence). This CDR3 comprises 13 residues. In nucleotides, the CDR3 is TGTGCCAGTAGTAACGGGAACCAAGAGACCCAGTACTTC. Translation gives CASSNGNQETQYF. Together with reference TRBV19 and TRBJ2-5, the CDR3 gives the full variable domain: DGGITQSPKYLFRKEGQNVTLSCEQNLNHDAMYWYRQDPGQGLRLIYYSQIVNDFQKGDIAEGYSVSREKKESFPLTVTSAQKNPTAFYLCASSNGNQETQYFGPGTRLLVL.

The chain joins TRBV7-8 to TRBJ2-2; 8 bases agree with TRBD2. The CDR3 spans 17 residues. The ends lost 2 bases at V and 7 bases at J; junction bases unmatched: 12. CDR1 is SGHVS and CDR2 is FQNEAQ in the germline V gene. CDR3 sequence (DNA): TGTGCCAGCAGCTTAACTCTCGTGGGACTAGAGGGCGGGGAGCTGTTTTTT. This sequence encodes CASSLTLVGLEGGELFF.

This clone was observed a few times. This chain connects TRBV5-4 to TRBJ1-5; D is undetermined. The CDR3 loop spans 15 amino acids. Germline assignment: CDR1 SGHNT and CDR2 YYREEE (reference sequence). V was cut by 5 bases and J by 4 bases, with 16 bases left in between. The CDR3 coding sequence is TGTGCCAGCAGTCTAAGACGTACCGTGAATCAGCCCCAGCATTTT. Residues: CASSLRRTVNQPQHF.

The J gene is TRBJ1-1, the V gene TRBV7-2; tentatively, D is TRBD1 (5 bases). The V end lost 2 bases, the J end lost 4 bases, and 8 bases lay between the germline ends. In germline, CDR1 is SGHTA, CDR2 FQGNSA. CDR3 length: 13 residues. The CDR3 DNA follows: TGTGCCAGCAGCTTACGCAGGGCCACTGAAGCTTTCTTT. Translating it yields CASSLRRATEAFF. The entire variable domain, with the rest obtained from reference TRBV7-2 and TRBJ1-1, is as follows: GAGVSQSPSNKVTEKGKDVELRCDPISGHTALYWYRQSLGQGLEFLIYFQGNSAPDKSGLPSDRFSAERTGGSVSTLTIQRTQQEDSAVYLCASSLRRATEAFFGQGTRLTVV.

The gene calls are TRBV28 and TRBJ1-2, with D possibly being TRBD1 (5 bases). Trimming took 3 bases from V and 8 from J, leaving 10 bases between them. The CDR3 runs to 12 residues. Germline-derived CDR1 and CDR2 are MDHEN and SYDVKM. In DNA, the CDR3 is TGTGCCAGCAGTTTGGCAGGGAGCGGCTACACCTTC. The encoded protein is CASSLAGSGYTF.

In DNA form, the CDR3 reads TGTGCCAGCAGTATACTACTGGACAGTCTCAATCAGCCCCAGCATTTT. Encoded protein: CASSILLDSLNQPQHF. This sequence joins TRBV28 and TRBJ1-5; D possibly corresponds to TRBD1 (6 bases). The CDR3 loop spans 16 amino acids. Germline V lookup: CDR1 MDHEN, CDR2 SYDVKM. V lost 5 bases to trimming and J lost 3 bases, with 17 bases between them.

In this sample, this clone turned up once. The chain employs TRBV19 and TRBJ1-5; D is ambiguous. The CDR3 has 13 amino acids. V lost 5 bases to trimming and J lost 4 bases, with 9 bases between them. Germline V gives CDR1 LNHDA, CDR2 SQIVND (reference sequence). The CDR3 DNA sequence: TGTGCCAGTAGTCCCTGGACGAATCAGCCCCAGCATTTT. Its protein is CASSPWTNQPQHF.

The chain combines TRBV2 with TRBJ1-5; D might be TRBD1 (5 bases). CDR1 and CDR2 from the germline V gene are SNHLY and FYNNEI. The CDR3 runs to 13 residues. V was shortened by 7 bases and J by 4 bases, with 11 bases between the two germline ends. CDR3 in amino acids: CASKGTGNQPQHF. The CDR3 coding sequence is TGTGCCAGCAAGGGGACTGGTAATCAGCCCCAGCATTTT.

The rearrangement joins TRBV5-4 to TRBJ2-3; D is possibly TRBD2 (6 bases). Germline V gene data show CDR1 as SGHNT and CDR2 as YYREEE (reference sequence). Trimming took off 0 bases at V and 8 bases at J, with 22 bases between the two ends. The CDR3 spans 17 residues. DNA for the CDR3: TGTGCCAGCAGCTTGGCCTTAGTACCGGGGGTTTTGTTTACGCAGTATTTT. Amino acids: CASSLALVPGVLFTQYF. Full variable domain (remainder filled in from reference TRBV5-4 and TRBJ2-3): ETGVTQSPTHLIKTRGQQVTLRCSSQSGHNTVSWYQQALGQGPQFIFQYYREEENGRGNFPPRFSGLQFPNYSSELNVNALELDDSALYLCASSLALVPGVLFTQYFGPGTRLTVL.

V usage is TRBV7-9 and J usage is TRBJ1-1, with 8 bases that match TRBD1. Unmatched junction bases numbered 6, after V lost 5 bases and J lost 1 base. Germline values: CDR1 SEHNR, CDR2 FQNEAQ (reference sequence). The CDR3 totals 15 residues. The CDR3 region has the DNA TGTGCCAGCAGCACCCCACAGGGGGGGAACACTGAAGCTTTCTTT. Amino acids: CASSTPQGGNTEAFF.

This chain links TRBV7-2 with TRBJ2-3; 8 nucleotides match TRBD2. Germline lookup yields CDR1 SGHTA and CDR2 FQGNSA. Losses at the gene ends were 3 bases for V and 14 bases for J; bases not matched to a gene: 10. The CDR3 is made up of 13 amino acids. The CDR3 loop is CASSFSGGPRAYF. The CDR3 nucleotides read TGTGCCAGCAGCTTCTCGGGAGGGCCTCGTGCGTATTTT.

The V and J genes are TRBV10-3 and TRBJ1-4, with D unclear. Between the trimmed V and J ends, which lost 0 bases and 11 bases, there was a span of 7 bases. The CDR3 contains 12 residues. Germline CDR1 reads ENHRY; CDR2 reads SYGVKD. The CDR3 DNA reads as TGTGCCATCAGTGAGTCGGCGAAGAAACTGTTTTTT. Translated: CAISESAKKLFF.

V usage is TRBV29-1 and J usage is TRBJ1-2; TRBD1 might be the D (6 bases). The germline V and J ends were trimmed by 3 bases and 4 bases, with 21 bases remaining between them. Per the germline V gene, CDR1 is SQVTM and CDR2 is ANQGSEA. The CDR3 covers 16 residues. CDR3 sequence: CSVDRGRGGAGYGYTF. The DNA of the CDR3 is TGCAGCGTTGATAGGGGAAGGGGGGGCGCCGGCTATGGCTACACCTTC.